This T cell receptor beta chain was profiled in a study of blood T cells in healthy people across ages. The second PCR ran about 6 to 12 cycles with a sample-barcoded 5' primer and J-beta primers. Tags on each cDNA molecule came from a template-switch adaptor with 12 random nucleotides. MiXCR was run by TCRdb on the 5' RACE reads, yielding one entry per CDR3 protein. The table has roughly 1.9 million distinct CDR3 sequences, roughly two fifths seen once. The V segment lost 6 bases and the J segment 8 bases; nucleotides outside the gene matches: 7. This CDR3 comprises 13 residues. CDR1 is DFQATT and CDR2 is SNEGSKA in the germline V gene (reference sequence). Each individual donor underwent a draw of about 11 milliliters of peripheral blood.

The chain has TRBV20-1 and TRBJ2-1; 10 bases agree with TRBD2. Input material: blood. The sequence was obtained from a human donor in good health. CDR3 region: CSAPGLAIDEQFF. The CDR3 nucleotides are TGCAGTGCACCGGGACTAGCGATCGATGAGCAGTTCTTC.